The 18 T cell receptor beta chains in this list originate from one sample, sequenced in a study of T-cell reconstitution after alpha-beta-depleted transplantation in children. As it was prepared, the TCRbeta library received unique molecular identifiers. TCRdb reanalysed the PCR reads using MiXCR and keeps one entry per CDR3 protein. The sample comprises 600,000 or so distinct CDR3 sequences, more than 20% of which are singletons, and roughly 15% rests with the top ten. The specimen comprised PBMCs, mostly from graft donor cells, sampled 360 days after TCRalphabeta/CD19-depleted stem cell transplant. These receptor sequences come from a boy under three years old who had a stem cell transplant for acute myeloid leukemia, so the T cells may come from the graft donor.

J is TRBJ2-7 and V is TRBV3-1; TRBD2 matches 7 bases. Per germline, CDR1 LGHDT and CDR2 YNNKEL (reference sequence). With V trimmed by 4 bases and J by 5 bases, 5 bases remained unmatched. This CDR3 has 13 residues. CDR3 region: CASSLGRRDEQYF. The CDR3 coding sequence is TGTGCCAGCAGCCTCGGGAGGCGGGACGAGCAGTACTTC.

This chain joins TRBV4-1 and TRBJ1-1; D is unclear. This CDR3 has 13 residues. V dropped 2 bases and J dropped 3 bases, with 7 bases sitting between them. Germline assignment: CDR1 MGHRA and CDR2 YSYEKL. Here the CDR3 reads CASSQIRDTEAFF. CDR3 DNA sequence: TGCGCCAGCAGCCAAATTAGGGACACTGAAGCTTTCTTT.

This clonotype was seen repeatedly, ten times or more. The CDR3 reads CASSPGTGGGIQYF. CDR3 DNA: TGCGCCAGCAGCCCCGGGACAGGTGGGGGCATTCAGTACTTC. The chain recombines TRBV5-1 with TRBJ2-4, with 8 bases matching TRBD1. From germline, CDR1 is SGHRS and CDR2 YFSETQ. The V segment lost 4 bases and the J segment 9 bases; nucleotides outside the gene matches: 9. This CDR3 is 14 amino acids long.

The V and J genes are TRBV27 and TRBJ2-2, with unresolved D. The CDR3 has 14 residues. CDR1 and CDR2 (germline): MNHEY, SMNVEV (reference sequence). V gave up 5 bases and J gave up 6 bases, with 13 bases separating them. The CDR3 spells CASSPGPRPGELFF. CDR3 coding DNA: TGTGCCAGCAGTCCCGGACCCCGGCCCGGGGAGCTGTTTTTT.

A few counts support this clonotype. J is TRBJ2-3 and V is TRBV7-8; TRBD1 is a possible D gene (6 bases). The V and J ends lost 2 bases and 4 bases respectively, with 16 bases between them. The CDR3 spans 16 residues. Germline lookup yields CDR1 SGHVS and CDR2 FQNEAQ. The CDR3 region has the DNA TGTGCCAGCAGCTTATCATCAGGGGCCTACGCAGATACGCAGTATTTT. Encoded protein: CASSLSSGAYADTQYF.

On this clonotype: In this CDR3 the conserved last residue, phenylalanine or tryptophan, is missing, so a read error is likely. The chain links TRBV6-1 to TRBJ2-6; D unresolved. Trimming took 6 bases from V and 1 from J, leaving 4 bases between them. Germline V gene data show CDR1 as MNHNS and CDR2 as SASEGT. CDR3 length equals 13 residues. This CDR3 is CASRESGANVLTC. CDR3 DNA sequence: TGTGCCAGCAGGGAGTCTGGGGCCAACGTCCTGACTTGC.

This clonotype has a handful of counts. The chain employs TRBV5-4 and TRBJ2-5; a possible D gene is TRBD2 (6 bases). The CDR3 spans 13 residues. V was cut by 0 bases and J by 10 bases, with 13 bases left in between. Looked up from germline, CDR1 is SGHNT and CDR2 is YYREEE (reference sequence). The chain's CDR3 is CASSLVVGEDQYF. In DNA, the CDR3 is TGTGCCAGCAGCTTGGTCGTCGGGGAGGACCAGTACTTC.

This clonotype was detected many times. The chain recombines TRBV6-1 with TRBJ2-7; the match to TRBD1 covers 10 bases. This CDR3 comprises 15 residues. V was pared by 6 bases and J by 3 bases, with 8 bases of the junction left unmatched. Germline-derived CDR1 and CDR2 are MNHNS and SASEGT. CDR3 loop: CASRLHRDRGYEQYV. The DNA for the CDR3 is TGTGCCAGCAGATTGCACCGGGACAGGGGCTACGAGCAGTACGTC.

The V and J genes are TRBV12-3 or TRBV12-4 and TRBJ2-7; 7 bases are shared with TRBD1. J gave up 2 bases and V 1 base, and 8 bases lay outside the gene matches. The CDR3 contains 16 residues. As DNA, the CDR3 is TGTGCCAGCAGTTTAGAATTGACAGGGAGAGCCTACGAGCAGTACGTC. This gives the protein CASSLELTGRAYEQYV.

The DNA of the CDR3 is TGCGCCAGCAGCTGGAGCAGGGAGGAAGGCTACACCTTC. Protein product: CASSWSREEGYTF. The rearrangement uses TRBV5-1 and TRBJ1-2; tentative D call: TRBD1 (5 bases). Trimming pared 3 bases from V and 8 bases from J, leaving 14 bases between. Germline V gives CDR1 SGHRS, CDR2 YFSETQ. The CDR3 loop spans 13 amino acids.

This clonotype was counted at least ten times. V and J are TRBV7-9 and TRBJ1-1; D unclear. Trimming pared 5 bases from V and 4 bases from J, leaving 14 bases between. The CDR3 has 14 residues. Germline CDR1 and CDR2: SEHNR and FQNEAQ (reference sequence). CDR3 DNA: TGTGCCAGCAGCCCCCCGGGTCCGGGCACTGAAGCTTTCTTT. Residues: CASSPPGPGTEAFF.

The chain joins TRBV5-5 to TRBJ2-2; 7 positions match TRBD1. CDR3 length: 15 residues. V lost 0 bases, J lost 5 bases, and 4 bases stayed unmatched. The germline gives CDR1 SGHKS, CDR2 YYEKEE (reference sequence). CDR3 sequence (DNA): TGTGCCAGCAGCTTGGAAAGGACAGGAACCGGGGAGCTGTTTTTT. It yields the protein CASSLERTGTGELFF.

The rearrangement joins TRBV5-1 to TRBJ2-3, with D hard to call. The V end was cut by 0 bases, the J end by 5 bases, with 7 bases between. This CDR3 is 13 amino acids long. Germline lookup yields CDR1 SGHRS and CDR2 YFSETQ. The CDR3 protein is CASSLVALDTQYF. The CDR3 region has the DNA TGCGCCAGCAGCTTGGTTGCTTTAGATACGCAGTATTTT.

In this sample, this clonotype turned up many times. This chain joins TRBV12-3 or TRBV12-4 and TRBJ1-2, with D unresolved. The CDR3 contains 17 residues. Trimming pared 3 bases from V and 0 bases from J, leaving 17 bases between. The CDR3 region is CASSFLRLTQANYGYTF. CDR3 DNA: TGTGCCAGCAGTTTTTTACGGTTGACACAAGCTAACTATGGCTACACCTTC.

This clonotype was seen ten or more times. The chain is built from TRBV29-1 and TRBJ2-5; the D is unclear. The germline CDR1 and CDR2 sequences are SQVTM and ANQGSEA. CDR3 length: 14 residues. V lost 7 bases to trimming and J lost 0 bases, with 15 bases between them. The CDR3 sequence is CSGARAVYQETQYF. CDR3 sequence (DNA): TGCAGCGGGGCCCGCGCGGTGTACCAAGAGACCCAGTACTTC. Combining the CDR3 with reference TRBV29-1 and TRBJ2-5 gives the whole variable domain SAVISQKPSRDICQRGTSLTIQCQVDSQVTMMFWYRQQPGQSLTLIATANQGSEATYESGFVIDKFPISRPNLTFSTLTVSNMSPEDSSIYLCSGARAVYQETQYFGPGTRLLVL.

This clonotype was detected ten times or more. J is TRBJ2-1 and V is TRBV12-3 or TRBV12-4; D is undetermined. V was cut by 6 bases and J by 7 bases, with 7 bases left in between. The CDR3 is 11 residues long. CDR3 bases: TGTGCCAGCAGGAATGGAAATGAGCAGTTCTTC. It yields the protein CASRNGNEQFF.

This sequence joins TRBV24-1 and TRBJ2-1; tentatively, D is TRBD1 or TRBD2 (6 bases each). V lost 3 bases to trimming and J lost 8 bases, with 22 bases between them. CDR3 length equals 17 residues. Germline V gene data show CDR1 as KGHDR and CDR2 as SFDVKD. For the CDR3, the DNA is TGTGCCACCAGTGATCACCCTGACAGGAGAGGAGGGGATGAGCAGTTCTTC. Translating gives CATSDHPDRRGGDEQFF.

This rearrangement joins TRBV6-2 or TRBV6-3 to TRBJ2-1; the match to TRBD1 covers 9 bases. J gave up 7 bases and V 10 bases, and 8 bases lay outside the gene matches. Germline V gene data show CDR1 as MNHEY and CDR2 as SVGEGT. This CDR3 is 13 amino acids long. The CDR3 bases are TGTGCCACCGGGACAGGGAGAAAAAATGAGCAGTTCTTC. This gives the protein CATGTGRKNEQFF.